This T cell receptor beta chain was documented in a study of cytomegalovirus exposure and HLA in healthy donors. CDR3 length equals 14 residues. CDR1 is SGHRS and CDR2 is YFSETQ in the germline V gene. V gave up 0 bases and J gave up 8 bases, with 12 bases separating them. Study findings and constraints: Per a prior analysis, the majority of TCR beta V segments were productive roughly 90% or roughly 30% of the time. Later genetic work tied a missense DCLRE1C variant to beta-chain V and J trimming.

About this clone: Its antigen remains unknown.

PCR primers comprised 60 Vbeta and 13 Jbeta primers. Clones were read by immunoSEQ multiplex PCR, and TCRdb kept only the in-frame ones, dropping some. The table records some 65,000 clones, approximately 80% of them present only once. Specimen: PBMCs. The chain employs TRBV5-1 and TRBJ1-5, with D uncertain. This TCR derives from a girl under 18 in good health and CMV-seropositive. This CDR3 reads CASSLGPWREPQHF. The CDR3 DNA reads as TGCGCCAGCAGCTTGGGCCCCTGGAGAGAGCCCCAGCATTTT.